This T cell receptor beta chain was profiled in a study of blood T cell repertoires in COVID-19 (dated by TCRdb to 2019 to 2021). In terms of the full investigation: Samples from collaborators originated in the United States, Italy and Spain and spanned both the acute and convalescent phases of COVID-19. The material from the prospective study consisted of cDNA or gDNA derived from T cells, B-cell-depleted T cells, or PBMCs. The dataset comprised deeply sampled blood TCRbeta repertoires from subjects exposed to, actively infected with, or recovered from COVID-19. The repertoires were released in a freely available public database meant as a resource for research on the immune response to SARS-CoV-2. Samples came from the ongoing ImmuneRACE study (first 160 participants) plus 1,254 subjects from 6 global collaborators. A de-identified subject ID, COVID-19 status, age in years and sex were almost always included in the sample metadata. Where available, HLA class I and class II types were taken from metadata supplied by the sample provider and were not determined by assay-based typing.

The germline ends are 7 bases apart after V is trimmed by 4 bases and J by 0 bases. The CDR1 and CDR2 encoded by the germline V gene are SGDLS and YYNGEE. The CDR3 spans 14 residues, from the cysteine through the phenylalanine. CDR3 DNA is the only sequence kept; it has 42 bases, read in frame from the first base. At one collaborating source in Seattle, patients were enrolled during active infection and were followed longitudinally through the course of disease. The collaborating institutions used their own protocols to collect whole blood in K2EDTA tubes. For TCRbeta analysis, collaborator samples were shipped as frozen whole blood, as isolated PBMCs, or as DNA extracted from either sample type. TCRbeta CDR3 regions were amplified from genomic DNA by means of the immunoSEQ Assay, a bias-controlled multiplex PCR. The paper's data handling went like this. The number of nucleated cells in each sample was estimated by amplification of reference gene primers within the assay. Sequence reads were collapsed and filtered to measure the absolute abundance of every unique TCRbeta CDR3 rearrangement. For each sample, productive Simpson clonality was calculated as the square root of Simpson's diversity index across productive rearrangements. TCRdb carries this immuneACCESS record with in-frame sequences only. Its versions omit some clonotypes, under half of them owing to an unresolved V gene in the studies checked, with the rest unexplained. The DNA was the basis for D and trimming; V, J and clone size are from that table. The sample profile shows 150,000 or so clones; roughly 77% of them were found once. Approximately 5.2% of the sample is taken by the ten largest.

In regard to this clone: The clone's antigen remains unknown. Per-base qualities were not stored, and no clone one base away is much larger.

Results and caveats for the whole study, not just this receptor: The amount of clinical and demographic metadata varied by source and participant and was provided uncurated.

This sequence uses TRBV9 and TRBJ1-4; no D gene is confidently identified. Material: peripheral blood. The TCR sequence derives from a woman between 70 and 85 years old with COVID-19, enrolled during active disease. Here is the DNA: TGTGCCAGCAGCCGGGAAGCAACTAATGAAAAACTGTTTTTT. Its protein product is CASSREATNEKLFF.